This T cell receptor beta chain was sequenced during a study of shared clonotypes between healthy human individuals (dated by TCRdb to about 2020). Notes on the research overall: The cohort comprised a couple of women and a few men aged 18 to 49 years. For each donor, three plates each were used for CD4 naive and CD4 memory, two plates were used for CD8 naive, and one plate was used for CD8 memory. Blood TCR repertoires of several healthy adults were deeply sequenced to estimate repertoire size and the extent of clonotype sharing between individuals. Different laboratories and diverse techniques were used to prepare libraries and sequence TCR repertoires, to increase sequencing depth and limit assay-specific biases. Each donor's leukapheresis produced roughly between roughly 0.85 and 10 billion PBMCs.

The CDR3 sequence holds 14 residues, the cysteine and phenylalanine included. Only the CDR3 portion is preserved as DNA: 42 bases, with reading frame beginning at the first base. Via the germline V gene, CDR1 is SQVTM and CDR2 ANQGSEA. Compared with germline, V lacks 4 bases and J lacks 2 bases; bases without a gene match: 6. The donors were healthy, HIV-negative adults with no recently reported acute infections or vaccinations. Every donor was a Caucasian adult residing in Nashville, Tennessee, USA. CD4+ T cells were enriched by magnetic negative selection; naive cells were then positively selected on CD45RA, and the negative fraction formed the memory subset. Blood was obtained by leukapheresis, after which PBMCs were separated by Ficoll-Histopaque density gradient centrifugation and cryopreserved in liquid nitrogen vapor phase. Purity and quantity of every magnetically sorted T cell population were checked by analytical flow cytometry. From each sorted fraction, genomic DNA was isolated and quantified by UV absorbance on a Nanodrop 2000c.

TCR CDR3 regions were amplified from genomic DNA by multiplex PCR using the deep immunoSEQ assay. Genomic DNA extracted from each cell subset was distributed evenly over all wells of several immunoSEQ 96-well plates, and each plate served as one replicate. For sorted subsets, about 210 ng of genomic DNA, equivalent to around 31,000 T cell genomes, went into each replicate PCR. Purified libraries were quantified with a Qubit 3.0 fluorometer, sized on a Bioanalyzer 2100, and re-quantified with the KAPA Library Quantification kit. Each immunoSEQ 96-well plate was sequenced on its own single-read 150-cycle Illumina NextSeq 550 flow cell. Regarding the original processing steps: Because the immunoSEQ output held only junctional sequences and lacked quality scores, the filtering could not match the filtering applied to full-length reads. To assign V/J genes and CDR3, sequences were annotated using PyIR, a Python wrapper for IgBLAST v1.9, with IMGT germline references. Reads were filtered out if the reads had weak V/J assignments (E-value above 1e-6), no CDR3, stop codons, out-of-frame junctions, or ambiguous translated residues. V3J clonotypes were defined as sequences sharing an identical inferred V gene, J gene, and CDR3 amino acid sequence. Percentage overlap between repertoires was computed as shared unique clonotypes divided by the size of the smaller repertoire. Repertoire richness was assessed with RTK rarefaction, the Chao1 estimator, and Recon v2.1 estimates of unobserved clonotypes. Generation probabilities were computed with OLGA for all TCRbeta clonotypes obtained by the gDNA method from a few donors. The table comes from immuneACCESS by way of TCRdb, which keeps in-frame sequences with V and J called. Part of the clones is missing from these tables; in studies checked, under half for an unresolved V gene and the rest for unknown reasons. V and J calls and clone size are copied from that table; D and trimming were computed from the DNA. The sample table contains around 1.4 million clones; only one count was recorded for approximately 98.5% of them. The ten largest make up approximately 0.4% of the sample.

Turning to this clone: No antigen is known for it. Nothing much larger sits one base from this clone, and base qualities are not available.

What the research found in general, with its limitations: Larger estimated clonotype richness was generally found for naive subsets than for memory subsets. Sampling was limited to blood, and TCR repertoires in tissue likely differ from TCR repertoires in blood. Clonotypes shared by all four sorted-subset donors showed higher generation probabilities than non-shared clonotypes. Rarefaction of sorted-subset datasets indicated incomplete sequencing despite the large sequencing depth. Because the study included only a small number of donors, the genetic and exposure-history diversity represented was limited. When a handful of donors were compared, the shared fraction of clonotypes was about 5% for naive CD4, 3.5% to 4% for naive CD8, about 2.5% for memory CD4, and 0.4% for memory CD8. Based on pairwise subsampling, the degree of clonotype sharing among donors was expected to be affected by sequencing depth.

Rearrangement joined TRBV29-1 to TRBJ2-5; TRBD2 lines up with 8 middle nucleotides. Material for sequencing was naive CD4+ T cells sorted from blood. Read against the paper, the sample's cell subset or site label means: CD45RA+ positively selected. The clonotype originates from a man aged 25-45 years in good health. The bases read TGCAGCGTTGGGATAGCGGGAATACAAGAGACCCAGTACTTC. Its protein is CSVGIAGIQETQYF.